A single sample is the source of the 24 T cell receptor beta chains below, sequenced in a study of OX40 agonist ivuxolimab in advanced cancers. Sequencing used immunoSEQ multiplex PCR; TCRdb keeps in-frame clones, though not all of them. The top ten hold approximately 0.32% of the sample, which has more than 50,000 clones, 87% seen once. Specimen: CD4+ or CD8+ T cells sorted from blood, collected in a trial of the OX40 agonist ivuxolimab. The receptors stem from an adult with an advanced solid tumor such as melanoma, head and neck, liver or kidney cancer.

This rearrangement joins TRBV30 to TRBJ2-2, with TRBD2 identical over 12 bases. Germline V CDR1 and CDR2: GTSNPN, SVGIG (reference sequence). With V trimmed by 4 bases and J by 4 bases, 7 bases remained unmatched. The CDR3 extends over 16 amino acids. The CDR3 is CAWKRTSGMSTGELFF. DNA for the CDR3: TGTGCCTGGAAGAGGACTAGCGGGATGAGCACCGGGGAGCTGTTTTTT.

The rearrangement uses TRBV7-2 and TRBJ1-2; 10 positions agree with TRBD1. After removal of 1 base from V and 5 bases from J, the junction contained 4 bases not matched to a gene. Germline V lookup: CDR1 SGHTA, CDR2 FQGNSA. CDR3 length: 15 amino acids. Written as DNA, the CDR3 is TGTGCCAGCAGCTTAGGGGACAGGGGTGGGTATGGCTACACCTTC. It yields the protein CASSLGDRGGYGYTF.

This sequence joins TRBV4-2 and TRBJ2-2; TRBD2 agrees at 8 bases. Per the germline V gene, CDR1 is LGHNA and CDR2 is YNFKEQ. This CDR3 spans 16 amino acids. The J segment lost 1 base and the V segment lost 1 base, leaving 2 bases of the junction unmatched. CDR3 DNA: TGTGCCAGCAGCCAAGGTAGCGGGATGAACACCGGGGAGCTGTTTTTT. Translation: CASSQGSGMNTGELFF.

The V and J genes are TRBV10-3 and TRBJ2-5; the D is unclear. The V end was cut by 2 bases, the J end by 3 bases, with 4 bases between. The germline V gene has CDR1 ENHRY and CDR2 SYGVKD. The CDR3 loop spans 12 amino acids. The CDR3 loop reads CAISETEETQYF. The CDR3 nucleotides read TGTGCCATCAGTGAGACGGAAGAGACCCAGTACTTC.

The chain couples TRBV4-2 to TRBJ2-2; a weak D match, TRBD2 (7 bases). Germline V lookup: CDR1 LGHNA, CDR2 YNFKEQ. The V gene lost 4 bases and the J gene lost 11 bases, with 17 bases spanning the gap. The CDR3 runs 14 residues. The CDR3 reads CASSRSGGAGELFF. The CDR3 region has the DNA TGTGCCAGCAGCCGATCTGGGGGGGCAGGAGAGCTGTTTTTT.

The chain's CDR3 is CASRLAGGLLKQFF. CDR3 nucleotide sequence: TGTGCCAGCAGACTAGCGGGGGGGCTTTTAAAGCAGTTCTTC. This chain uses TRBV27 with TRBJ2-1; 13 positions match TRBD2. The CDR3 has 14 amino acids. J gave up 11 bases and V 6 bases, and 7 bases lay outside the gene matches. Germline V gene data show CDR1 as MNHEY and CDR2 as SMNVEV (reference sequence).

This chain connects TRBV6-4 to TRBJ1-1; unclear D gene. Germline V CDR1 and CDR2: MRHNA, SNTAGT. Trimming shortened V by 6 bases and J by 11 bases, and 22 bases separated the two germline ends. The CDR3 runs 14 residues. CDR3 in DNA: TGTGCCAGCAGACTCACAGCGAATTCCCGAATTGCTTTCTTT. Translating it yields CASRLTANSRIAFF.

The chain is built from TRBV5-6 and TRBJ1-6, with 8 bases fitting TRBD1. The V and J ends lost 2 bases and 8 bases, in that order; junction bases with no gene match: 6. Germline V CDR1 and CDR2: SGHDT, YYEEEE. The length of the CDR3 is 15 residues. The CDR3 region is CASSFWTGRDSPLHF. CDR3 in DNA: TGTGCCAGCAGCTTTTGGACAGGGCGTGATTCACCCCTCCACTTT.

The CDR3 DNA sequence: TGTGCCAGCAGTTACGGGACCTCGAAGACTGAAGCTTTCTTT. Encoded protein: CASSYGTSKTEAFF. The genes are TRBV6-5 and TRBJ1-1, with D possibly matching TRBD1 (5 bases). Deletions cut 2 bases from V and 5 bases from J, with 12 bases between. The CDR3 is 14 residues long. Germline CDR1 reads MNHEY; CDR2 reads SVGAGI.

J is TRBJ2-2 and V is TRBV18; TRBD1 matches at 8 bases. The CDR3 has 15 amino acids. V lost 4 bases, J lost 6 bases, and 7 bases stayed unmatched. Germline CDR1 and CDR2: KGHSH and LQKENI. Here the CDR3 DNA reads TGTGCCAGCTCACTCGGACAGGGCCTCGCCGGGGAGCTGTTTTTT. Translated, it gives CASSLGQGLAGELFF.

This chain connects TRBV15 to TRBJ1-2; D gene unclear. Germline CDR1 LNHNV, CDR2 YYDKDF (reference sequence). The CDR3 consists of 14 residues. V was trimmed by 1 base and J by 7 bases, leaving 13 bases between them. The CDR3, as DNA: TGTGCCACCAGCAGAGGCAGGATTCGTGCTGGCTACACCTTC. Translated, it gives CATSRGRIRAGYTF.

The CDR3 region has the DNA TGTGCCAGCAGCTCACTAGCCAAAAACATTCAGTACTTC. Translating it yields CASSSLAKNIQYF. V is TRBV6-4 and J is TRBJ2-4; no clear D gene. Trimming stripped 6 bases from V and 0 bases from J, with 6 bases between. Germline CDR1 and CDR2: MRHNA and SNTAGT. The CDR3 contains 13 residues.

The rearrangement uses TRBV9 and TRBJ2-5, with D maybe TRBD1 (6 bases). Trimming removed 2 bases at V and 3 bases at J, with 11 bases between. The CDR3 extends over 14 amino acids. Germline assignment: CDR1 SGDLS and CDR2 YYNGEE. The CDR3 region has the DNA TGTGCCAGCAGCGTGTGGGGGCGGGAAGAGACCCAGTACTTC. Translating it yields CASSVWGREETQYF.

This rearrangement joins TRBV7-9 to TRBJ1-2, with a tentative D call TRBD1 (6 bases). Germline CDR1 reads SEHNR; CDR2 reads FQNEAQ (reference sequence). V was trimmed by 6 bases and J by 3 bases, leaving 14 bases between them. This CDR3 is 14 amino acids long. CDR3 region: CASRELRGDYGYTF. The DNA for the CDR3 is TGTGCCAGCAGAGAACTCAGGGGAGACTATGGCTACACCTTC.

The chain links TRBV30 to TRBJ2-3; TRBD2 is a possible D gene (6 bases). Germline CDR1 and CDR2: GTSNPN and SVGIG (reference sequence). Between the trimmed V and J ends, which lost 3 bases and 2 bases, there was a span of 15 bases. The CDR3 has 15 residues. The CDR3, as DNA: TGTGCCTGGAGGATTGGGCGGGGACTCACAGATACGCAGTATTTT. Amino acid sequence: CAWRIGRGLTDTQYF.

The rearrangement joins TRBV7-2 to TRBJ1-2; TRBD1 agrees at 7 bases. Germline values: CDR1 SGHTA, CDR2 FQGNSA. The CDR3 has 13 residues. After removal of 1 base from V and 5 bases from J, the junction contained 1 base not matched to a gene. In DNA form, the CDR3 reads TGTGCCAGCAGCTTAGGCAGGGGGTATGGCTACACCTTC. Amino acid sequence: CASSLGRGYGYTF.

The chain links TRBV5-1 to TRBJ1-1; 7 nucleotides match TRBD1. Germline V gene lookup returns CDR1 SGHRS and CDR2 YFSETQ. After removal of 0 bases from V and 2 bases from J, the junction contained 4 bases not matched to a gene. The CDR3 consists of 15 residues. CDR3 sequence reads: CASSLGEGANTEAFF. The CDR3 region has the DNA TGCGCCAGCAGCTTGGGGGAGGGGGCTAACACTGAAGCTTTCTTT.

The chain links TRBV7-6 to TRBJ1-3; D remains unclear. CDR1 is SGHVS and CDR2 is FNYEAQ in the germline V gene. V was clipped by 2 bases and J by 2 bases, with 10 bases between them. The CDR3 runs to 15 residues. CDR3 nucleotides: TGTGCCAGCAGCTTAAATCCGGGGACTGGAAACACCATATATTTT. Translated: CASSLNPGTGNTIYF.

The rearrangement joins TRBV20-1 to TRBJ2-5; D is undetermined. This CDR3 comprises 10 residues. CDR1 is DFQATT and CDR2 is SNEGSKA in the germline V gene (reference sequence). V was pared by 5 bases and J by 3 bases, with 4 bases between. In nucleotides, the CDR3 is TGCAGTGCTGCTGAAGAGACCCAGTACTTC. It translates to CSAAEETQYF.

The V and J genes are TRBV6-5 and TRBJ1-5; no reliable D call. CDR1 MNHEY and CDR2 SVGAGI come from the germline V gene. The CDR3 extends over 15 amino acids. V shed 4 bases and J shed 5 bases, with 15 bases lying between them. Here the CDR3 reads CASSSLGVHDQPQHF. The CDR3 nucleotides read TGTGCCAGCAGTTCTCTGGGCGTTCATGATCAGCCCCAGCATTTT.

The CDR3 DNA reads TGTGCCACCAGCAGTTTTGGGGGGGGCAACAATGAGCAGTTCTTC. Its protein is CATSSFGGGNNEQFF. The chain has TRBV15 and TRBJ2-1; possibly TRBD2 for D (7 bases). V was trimmed by 3 bases and J by 5 bases, leaving 14 bases between them. The CDR3 runs 15 residues. The germline gives CDR1 LNHNV, CDR2 YYDKDF (reference sequence).

The chain has TRBV18 and TRBJ2-3; 7 bases match TRBD1. After removal of 2 bases from V and 2 bases from J, the junction contained 4 bases not matched to a gene. The CDR3 is 15 amino acids. Germline CDR1 KGHSH, CDR2 LQKENI. The CDR3 DNA is TGTGCCAGCTCACCAGTCAGGGGGAACACAGATACGCAGTATTTT. Amino acids: CASSPVRGNTDTQYF.

This sequence joins TRBV6-1 and TRBJ2-7; D is unclear. CDR3 length: 14 amino acids. Trimming shortened V by 3 bases and J by 3 bases, and 12 bases separated the two germline ends. Germline CDR1 MNHNS, CDR2 SASEGT. The CDR3 sequence: CASSDNPPLYEQYF. For the CDR3, the DNA is TGTGCCAGCAGTGACAACCCACCGCTCTACGAGCAGTACTTC.

The chain employs TRBV6-1 and TRBJ1-3; no definite D call. V was cut by 1 base and J by 2 bases, with 15 bases left in between. The germline V gene has CDR1 MNHNS and CDR2 SASEGT. The CDR3 has 17 residues. CDR3 residues: CASSEGTYGPAGNTIYF. CDR3 sequence (DNA): TGTGCCAGCAGTGAAGGTACATATGGGCCAGCTGGAAACACCATATATTTT.